Shown below are 24 T cell receptor beta chains from a single sample sequenced in a study of cytomegalovirus exposure and HLA in healthy donors. PCR used 60 Vbeta primers and 13 Jbeta primers. The protocol was immunoSEQ multiplex PCR, while the TCRdb copy is restricted to in-frame clones and leaves out a portion. The sample contains 95,000 to 150,000 clones, 78% of which appear only once. The sample taken for sequencing was PBMCs. The receptors stem from a man aged 35-49 years in good health and CMV-seronegative.

The rearrangement joins TRBV10-3 to TRBJ1-5; 9 positions agree with TRBD1. In germline, CDR1 is ENHRY, CDR2 SYGVKD. Trimming cost V 2 bases and J 0 bases; bases outside gene matches: 5. The CDR3 spans 17 residues. CDR3 loop: CAISERGTGNSNQPQHF. In DNA form, the CDR3 reads TGTGCCATCAGTGAGAGGGGGACAGGGAATAGCAATCAGCCCCAGCATTTT.

V and J are TRBV4-3 and TRBJ2-2; 9 bases are shared with TRBD1. The V and J ends lost 3 bases and 5 bases, in that order; junction bases with no gene match: 4. The CDR3 length is 15 residues. Germline V gene data show CDR1 as LGHNA and CDR2 as YSLEER. The CDR3 DNA is TGCGCCAGCAGCCAGTCACAGGGGGCGACCGGGGAGCTGTTTTTT. Translation gives CASSQSQGATGELFF.

This clone turned up a few times. This chain connects TRBV9 to TRBJ2-3, with D hard to call. The V gene lost 0 bases and the J gene lost 4 bases, with 6 bases spanning the gap. The CDR3 totals 13 residues. In germline, CDR1 is SGDLS, CDR2 YYNGEE. In DNA, the CDR3 is TGTGCCAGCAGCGTAGTGAGGCCAGATACGCAGTATTTT. It is translated as CASSVVRPDTQYF.

The chain joins TRBV7-3 to TRBJ2-1, with 7 bases lining up with TRBD2. This CDR3 comprises 14 residues. The junction had 7 bases not matched to a gene; V was cut back by 4 bases and J by 7 bases. Germline lookup yields CDR1 SGHTA and CDR2 FQGTGA. The CDR3 DNA reads as TGTGCCAGCAGCTCGGGACTATTGGGGAATGAGCAGTTCTTC. This sequence encodes CASSSGLLGNEQFF.

This chain links TRBV21-1 with TRBJ1-5. TRBV21-1 corresponds to a pseudogene. CDR3 length: 16 amino acids. CDR3 bases: TGTGCCAGCAGCGAAGCGAGCGGGGTTAGCAATCAGCCCCAGCATTTT. Amino acids: CASSEASGVSNQPQHF.

The chain couples TRBV29-1 to TRBJ1-2, with TRBD1 as a possible D gene (5 bases). The germline gives CDR1 SQVTM, CDR2 ANQGSEA. Deletions cut 5 bases from V and 5 bases from J, with 18 bases between. The CDR3 runs to 14 residues. The CDR3 loop is CSVFTPGTSYGYTF. CDR3 sequence (DNA): TGCAGCGTTTTCACCCCCGGGACTTCTTATGGCTACACCTTC.

This clone was seen a few times. The chain combines TRBV5-6 with TRBJ1-1; D not resolved. Looked up from germline, CDR1 is SGHDT and CDR2 is YYEEEE. Trimming stripped 2 bases from V and 3 bases from J, with 8 bases between. The CDR3 runs to 13 residues. The CDR3 bases are TGTGCCAGCAGCTTCGGGCGGGACACTGAAGCTTTCTTT. This translates into CASSFGRDTEAFF.

V usage is TRBV5-1 and J usage is TRBJ2-3; 7 positions agree with TRBD1. CDR3 length: 15 amino acids. Losses at the gene ends were 0 bases for V and 3 bases for J; bases not matched to a gene: 4. From germline, CDR1 is SGHRS and CDR2 YFSETQ. The CDR3 here is CASSLVGQATDTQYF. In nucleotides, the CDR3 is TGCGCCAGCAGCTTGGTAGGACAGGCTACAGATACGCAGTATTTT.

The chain has TRBV2 and TRBJ1-2, with TRBD1 identical over 8 bases. Germline V gene data show CDR1 as SNHLY and CDR2 as FYNNEI. This CDR3 is built from 14 residues. Losses at the gene ends were 6 bases for V and 3 bases for J; bases not matched to a gene: 6. The CDR3 DNA follows: TGTGCCAGCAGCGCCAGGGGGCTTGACTATGGCTACACCTTC. Encoded protein: CASSARGLDYGYTF.

The J gene is TRBJ1-1, the V gene TRBV28; possible D gene TRBD1, 5 bases. The CDR3 extends over 13 amino acids. Germline V gives CDR1 MDHEN, CDR2 SYDVKM. Deletions cut 7 bases from V and 2 bases from J, with 11 bases between. In nucleotides, the CDR3 is TGTGCCAGCATCTCGACAGATAACACTGAAGCTTTCTTT. Translation: CASISTDNTEAFF.

V is TRBV4-1 and J is TRBJ1-4, with D perhaps matching TRBD1 (5 bases). The CDR3 loop spans 17 amino acids. Per germline, CDR1 MGHRA and CDR2 YSYEKL. Trimming removed 1 base at V and 7 bases at J, with 19 bases between. The CDR3 nucleotides read TGCGCCAGCAGCCAAGGGCCCGGGCAGGGCGGTGGTGAAAAACTGTTTTTT. This translates into CASSQGPGQGGGEKLFF.

The chain employs TRBV27 and TRBJ1-4, with a weak D call TRBD1 (6 bases). V was cut by 3 bases and J by 12 bases, with 20 bases left in between. Germline-derived CDR1 and CDR2 are MNHEY and SMNVEV (reference sequence). The CDR3 totals 15 residues. The CDR3 DNA reads as TGTGCCAGCAGTTTGGTAGGGGGGGTGATTAGAGAACTGTTTTTT. Its translation: CASSLVGGVIRELFF. Looking up the rest from reference TRBV27 and TRBJ1-4 gives the full variable domain: EAQVTQNPRYLITVTGKKLTVTCSQNMNHEYMSWYRQDPGLGLRQIYYSMNVEVTDKGDVPEGYKVSRKEKRNFPLILESPSPNQTSLYFCASSLVGGVIRELFFGSGTQLSVL.

This clone has only a few counts. The V gene is TRBV6-1, the J gene TRBJ2-2; 7 bases are shared with TRBD1. CDR1 is MNHNS and CDR2 is SASEGT in the germline V gene. Trimming took 3 bases from V and 5 from J; bases not matched to a gene: 6. This CDR3 region has 15 residues. CDR3 amino acids: CASSDPTGCTGELFF. The CDR3 DNA sequence: TGTGCCAGCAGTGACCCGACAGGGTGTACCGGGGAGCTGTTTTTT.

This clone was seen only once. This rearrangement joins TRBV10-3 to TRBJ1-1; D call uncertain. Trimming removed 5 bases from V and 1 base from J, with 11 bases in between. Germline CDR1 and CDR2: ENHRY and SYGVKD. CDR3 length: 14 residues. CDR3 coding DNA: TGTGCCATCAGTCCGACGATAGCGAACACTGAAGCTTTCTTT. It encodes CAISPTIANTEAFF.

This sequence joins TRBV14 and TRBJ2-3; 11 bases fit TRBD2. The V segment lost 1 base and the J segment 2 bases; nucleotides outside the gene matches: 8. This CDR3 has 18 amino acids. The germline CDR1 and CDR2 sequences are SGHDN and FVKESK. CDR3 sequence reads: CASSQAGLADPYTDTQYF. CDR3 in DNA: TGTGCCAGCAGCCAAGCGGGACTAGCGGACCCCTACACAGATACGCAGTATTTT.

In DNA, the CDR3 is TGTGCCAGCTCAGGACGGGGGGGCACAGATACGCAGTATTTT. It is translated as CASSGRGGTDTQYF. The chain is built from TRBV18 and TRBJ2-3; 7 bases line up with TRBD2. J lost 1 base, V lost 5 bases, and 3 bases had no gene match. Germline lookup yields CDR1 KGHSH and CDR2 LQKENI. The CDR3 length is 14 residues. The entire variable domain, with the rest obtained from reference TRBV18 and TRBJ2-3, is as follows: NAGVMQNPRHLVRRRGQEARLRCSPMKGHSHVYWYRQLPEEGLKFMVYLQKENIIDESGMPKERFSAEFPKEGPSILRIQQVVRGDSAAYFCASSGRGGTDTQYFGPGTRLTVL.

The chain uses TRBV7-2 and TRBJ1-5; D is unresolved. Looked up from germline, CDR1 is SGHTA and CDR2 is FQGNSA. V lost 5 bases and J lost 7, with 21 bases in between. The CDR3 consists of 16 residues. The CDR3 sequence is CASSPRNGEAEQPQHF. Here the CDR3 DNA reads TGTGCCAGCAGCCCCCGAAATGGCGAGGCGGAACAGCCCCAGCATTTT.

The V and J genes are TRBV30 and TRBJ2-7, with D possibly TRBD2 on 6 matching bases. Germline CDR1 and CDR2: GTSNPN and SVGIG (reference sequence). The V and J ends lost 1 base and 0 bases respectively, with 10 bases between them. The CDR3 covers 14 residues. The CDR3 sequence is CAWSGGGNSYEQYF. The CDR3 region has the DNA TGTGCCTGGAGTGGCGGAGGGAACTCCTACGAGCAGTACTTC.

V gene TRBV5-1 combines with J gene TRBJ2-2; D perhaps matches TRBD1 (6 bases). V shed 5 bases and J shed 0 bases, with 14 bases lying between them. The CDR3 is 16 residues long. Looked up from germline, CDR1 is SGHRS and CDR2 is YFSETQ. CDR3 amino acids: CASRYQQGPNTGELFF. The CDR3 coding sequence is TGCGCCAGCAGATATCAACAGGGCCCGAACACCGGGGAGCTGTTTTTT.

The chain couples TRBV7-6 to TRBJ2-7; D perhaps matches TRBD2 (6 bases). The CDR3 sequence is 15 residues long. The germline CDR1 and CDR2 sequences are SGHVS and FNYEAQ. V dropped 5 bases and J dropped 2 bases, with 16 bases sitting between them. The DNA for the CDR3 is TGTGCCAGCAGCGGAGCTGTCGGGGGACCCTACGAGCAGTACTTC. It yields the protein CASSGAVGGPYEQYF. The full variable domain, with the rest looked up from reference TRBV7-6 and TRBJ2-7, is GAGVSQSPRYKVTKRGQDVALRCDPISGHVSLYWYRQALGQGPEFLTYFNYEAQQDKSGLPNDRFSAERPEGSISTLTIQRTEQRDSAMYRCASSGAVGGPYEQYFGPGTRLTVT.

The J gene is TRBJ2-4, the V gene TRBV28; a weak D match, TRBD2 (6 bases). From germline, CDR1 is MDHEN and CDR2 SYDVKM. Trimming took off 7 bases at V and 3 bases at J, with 10 bases between the two ends. The CDR3 totals 13 residues. The CDR3 DNA reads as TGTGCCAGCATGCGGGGTGTCAAAAACATTCAGTACTTC. Protein sequence: CASMRGVKNIQYF.

The rearrangement links TRBV7-2 to TRBJ1-2; D gene ambiguous. The V end was cut by 1 base, the J end by 6 bases, with 12 bases between. This CDR3 is 14 amino acids long. Germline-derived CDR1 and CDR2 are SGHTA and FQGNSA. This CDR3 reads CASSLGWQDDGYTF. The CDR3 coding sequence is TGTGCCAGCAGCTTAGGGTGGCAGGATGATGGCTACACCTTC.

This chain uses TRBV6-5 with TRBJ1-4; D unresolved. CDR3 length: 12 residues. Trimming took off 8 bases at V and 7 bases at J, with 11 bases between the two ends. Germline-derived CDR1 and CDR2 are MNHEY and SVGAGI. The CDR3: CASQEGGEKLFF. CDR3 bases: TGTGCCAGCCAGGAGGGTGGTGAAAAACTGTTTTTT.

The J gene is TRBJ2-2, the V gene TRBV5-4, with 10 bases identical to TRBD1. With 4 bases clipped from V and 5 bases from J, the junction kept 8 bases outside the gene matches. Germline V gives CDR1 SGHNT, CDR2 YYREEE (reference sequence). CDR3 length: 16 amino acids. CDR3 bases: TGTGCCAGCAGCGCCGACAGGGGGCGAAATACCGGGGAGCTGTTTTTT. It encodes CASSADRGRNTGELFF.